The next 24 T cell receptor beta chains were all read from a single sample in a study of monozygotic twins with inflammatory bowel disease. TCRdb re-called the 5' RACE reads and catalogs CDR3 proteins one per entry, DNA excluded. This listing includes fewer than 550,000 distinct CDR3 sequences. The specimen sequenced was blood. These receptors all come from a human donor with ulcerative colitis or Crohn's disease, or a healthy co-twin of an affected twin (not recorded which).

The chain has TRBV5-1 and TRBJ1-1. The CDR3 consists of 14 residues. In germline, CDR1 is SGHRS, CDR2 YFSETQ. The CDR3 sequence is CASSLTSANTEAFF. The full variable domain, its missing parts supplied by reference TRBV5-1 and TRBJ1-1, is KAGVTQTPRYLIKTRGQQVTLSCSPISGHRSVSWYQQTPGQGLQFLFEYFSETQRNKGNFPGRFSGRQFSNSRSEMNVSTLELGDSALYLCASSLTSANTEAFFGQGTRLTVV.

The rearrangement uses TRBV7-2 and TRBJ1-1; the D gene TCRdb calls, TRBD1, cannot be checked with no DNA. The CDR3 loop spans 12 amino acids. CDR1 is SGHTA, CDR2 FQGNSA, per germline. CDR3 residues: CAVQGTNTEAFF.

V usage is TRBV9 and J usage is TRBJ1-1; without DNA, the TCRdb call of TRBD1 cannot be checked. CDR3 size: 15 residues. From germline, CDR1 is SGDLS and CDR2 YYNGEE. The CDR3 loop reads CASSDGGPMNTEAFF.

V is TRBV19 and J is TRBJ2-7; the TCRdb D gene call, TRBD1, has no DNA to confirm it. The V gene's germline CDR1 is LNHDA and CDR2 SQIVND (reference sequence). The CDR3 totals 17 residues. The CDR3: CASSFGTDYDISYEQYF.

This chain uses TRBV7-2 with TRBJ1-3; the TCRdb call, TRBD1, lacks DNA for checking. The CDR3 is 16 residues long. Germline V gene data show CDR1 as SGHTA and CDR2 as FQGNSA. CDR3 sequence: CASSFRDRAAGNTIYF.

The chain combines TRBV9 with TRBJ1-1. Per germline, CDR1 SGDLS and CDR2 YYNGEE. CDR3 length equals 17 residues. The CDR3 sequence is CASSVDPLAGMNTEAFF.

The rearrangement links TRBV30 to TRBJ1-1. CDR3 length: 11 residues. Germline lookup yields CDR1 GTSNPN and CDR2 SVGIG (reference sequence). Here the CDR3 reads CAFFQNTEAFF.

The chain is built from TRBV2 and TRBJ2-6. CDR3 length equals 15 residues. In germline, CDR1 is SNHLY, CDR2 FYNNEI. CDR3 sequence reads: CASREGFGGANVLTF.

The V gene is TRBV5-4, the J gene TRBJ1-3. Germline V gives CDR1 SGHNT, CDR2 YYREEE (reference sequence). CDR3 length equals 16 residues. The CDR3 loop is CASSPGGEISGNTIYF.

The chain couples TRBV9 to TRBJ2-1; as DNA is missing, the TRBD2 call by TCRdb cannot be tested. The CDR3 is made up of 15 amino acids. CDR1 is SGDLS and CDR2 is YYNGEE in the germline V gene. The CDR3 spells CASSVGLASYNEQFF.

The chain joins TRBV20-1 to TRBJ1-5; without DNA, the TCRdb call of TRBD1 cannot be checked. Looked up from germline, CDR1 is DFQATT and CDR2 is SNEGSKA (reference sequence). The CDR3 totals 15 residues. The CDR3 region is CSARAGTDSNQPQHF.

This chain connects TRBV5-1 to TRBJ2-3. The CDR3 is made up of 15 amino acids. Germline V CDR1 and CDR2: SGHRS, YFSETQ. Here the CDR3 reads CASSSLGFGTDTQYF. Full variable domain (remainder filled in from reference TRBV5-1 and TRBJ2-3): KAGVTQTPRYLIKTRGQQVTLSCSPISGHRSVSWYQQTPGQGLQFLFEYFSETQRNKGNFPGRFSGRQFSNSRSEMNVSTLELGDSALYLCASSSLGFGTDTQYFGPGTRLTVL.

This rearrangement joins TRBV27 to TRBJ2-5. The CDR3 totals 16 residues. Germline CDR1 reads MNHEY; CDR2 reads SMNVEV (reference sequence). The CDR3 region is CASSLGNRPGPETQYF.

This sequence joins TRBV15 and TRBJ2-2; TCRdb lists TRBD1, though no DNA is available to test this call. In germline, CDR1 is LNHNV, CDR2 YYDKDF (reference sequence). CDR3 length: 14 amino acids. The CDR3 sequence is CATSRYRGTGELFF.

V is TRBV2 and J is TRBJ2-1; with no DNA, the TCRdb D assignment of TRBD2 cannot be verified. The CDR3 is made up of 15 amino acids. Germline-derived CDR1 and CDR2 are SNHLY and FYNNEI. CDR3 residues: CASSAMGLAAEEQFF.

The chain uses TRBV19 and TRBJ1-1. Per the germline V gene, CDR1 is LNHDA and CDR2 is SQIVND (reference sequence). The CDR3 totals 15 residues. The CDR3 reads CASRGVDLLNTEAFF.

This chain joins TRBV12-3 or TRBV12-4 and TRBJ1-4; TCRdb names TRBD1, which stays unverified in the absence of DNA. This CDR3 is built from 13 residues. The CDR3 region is CASRRTGGEKLFF.

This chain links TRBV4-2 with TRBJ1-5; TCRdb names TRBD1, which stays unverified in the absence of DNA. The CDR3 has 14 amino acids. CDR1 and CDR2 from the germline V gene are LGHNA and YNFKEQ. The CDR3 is CASSQEQGQQPQHF.

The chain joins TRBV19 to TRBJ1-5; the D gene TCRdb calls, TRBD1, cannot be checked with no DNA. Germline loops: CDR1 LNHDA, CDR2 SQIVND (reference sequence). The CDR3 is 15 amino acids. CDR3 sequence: CASSPTQGAHQPQHF.

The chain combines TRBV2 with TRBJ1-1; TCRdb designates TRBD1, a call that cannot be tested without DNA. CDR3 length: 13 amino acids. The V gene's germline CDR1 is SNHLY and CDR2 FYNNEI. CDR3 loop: CASSEGEGVVAFF.

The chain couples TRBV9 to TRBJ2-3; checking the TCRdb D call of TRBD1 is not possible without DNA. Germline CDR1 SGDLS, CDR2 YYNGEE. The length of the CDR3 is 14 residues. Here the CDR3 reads CASSVGGVADTQYF.

The CDR3 here is CSVRSGVTDTQYF. The chain employs TRBV29-1 and TRBJ2-3. From germline, CDR1 is SQVTM and CDR2 ANQGSEA. The CDR3 extends over 13 amino acids.

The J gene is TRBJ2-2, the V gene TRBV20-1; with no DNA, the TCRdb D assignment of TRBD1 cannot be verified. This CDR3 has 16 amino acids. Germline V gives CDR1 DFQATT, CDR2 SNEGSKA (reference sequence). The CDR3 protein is CSAKFWSGRNTGELFF.

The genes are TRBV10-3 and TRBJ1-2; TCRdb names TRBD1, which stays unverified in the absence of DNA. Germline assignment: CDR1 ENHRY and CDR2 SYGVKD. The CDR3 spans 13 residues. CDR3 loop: CAISDQQGYGYTF.